Each of the 26 T cell receptor beta chains below was sequenced from the same sample in a study of T cells in localized non-small cell lung cancer. TCRdb keeps only in-frame clones here, not all; method: immunoSEQ multiplex PCR. The repertoire holds tens of thousands of clones, 78% seen once, with 33% in the top ten. The specimen was peripheral blood, collected before any cancer treatment. These TCRs come from a male donor at least 60 years old with stage II squamous cell lung carcinoma.

This clone was recorded a few times. The chain joins TRBV2 to TRBJ1-2, with D hard to call. This CDR3 comprises 10 residues. V lost 4 bases, J lost 13 bases, and 10 bases lay in between. The germline V gene has CDR1 SNHLY and CDR2 FYNNEI. The CDR3 spells CASSVAGPTF. CDR3 nucleotide sequence: TGTGCCAGCAGTGTGGCAGGCCCCACCTTC.

The table lists this clone with a count of one. The CDR3 DNA is TGTGCCAGTAGTATCCCCGGGACAGTACATCTTACAAGCTCCTATAATTCACCCCTCCACTTT. This gives the protein CASSIPGTVHLTSSYNSPLHF. The J gene is TRBJ1-6, the V gene TRBV19, with 7 bases fitting TRBD1. Losses at the gene ends were 3 bases for V and 0 bases for J; bases not matched to a gene: 17. CDR1 is LNHDA and CDR2 is SQIVND in the germline V gene (reference sequence). The CDR3 has 21 residues.

This chain joins TRBV6-1 and TRBJ2-1; TRBD2 aligns across 10 bases. With 1 base clipped from V and 4 bases from J, the junction kept 1 base outside the gene matches. Looked up from germline, CDR1 is MNHNS and CDR2 is SASEGT. The CDR3 runs to 15 residues. The CDR3 coding sequence is TGTGCCAGCAGTGAAGAGCGGGGGGGGTACAATGAGCAGTTCTTC. It encodes CASSEERGGYNEQFF.

The chain is built from TRBV7-2 and TRBJ2-7; tentatively, D is TRBD2 (6 bases). This CDR3 is built from 15 residues. Germline V lookup: CDR1 SGHTA, CDR2 FQGNSA. Trimming removed 3 bases at V and 1 base at J, with 13 bases between. CDR3 residues: CASSLVGLSSYEQYF. DNA for the CDR3: TGTGCCAGCAGCTTGGTGGGACTTTCTTCCTACGAGCAGTACTTC.

CDR3 in DNA: TGTGCCAGCAGTGAGGCTGCGAAACCCTACAATGAGCAGTTCTTC. It is translated as CASSEAAKPYNEQFF. The V call is TRBV2, the J call TRBJ2-1; D gene uncertain. Germline V lookup: CDR1 SNHLY, CDR2 FYNNEI. The V and J ends lost 3 bases and 2 bases respectively, with 11 bases between them. This CDR3 region has 15 residues.

This chain joins TRBV19 and TRBJ2-7; 9 nucleotides match TRBD1. CDR1 and CDR2 from the germline V gene are LNHDA and SQIVND (reference sequence). V lost 7 bases, J lost 2 bases, and 21 bases stayed unmatched. The CDR3 runs 19 residues. CDR3 sequence (DNA): TGTGCCAGTAAAGCCAGACCGGGACAGGGACATCTAGACCCCTACGAGCAGTACTTC. It is translated as CASKARPGQGHLDPYEQYF.

The chain is built from TRBV10-3 and TRBJ1-1; D remains unclear. The germline V gene encodes CDR1 ENHRY and CDR2 SYGVKD. With 4 bases removed from V and 3 bases from J, the gap between germline ends came to 6 bases. The length of the CDR3 is 12 residues. This chain's CDR3 is CAISGVDTEAFF. Written as DNA, the CDR3 is TGTGCCATCAGTGGGGTAGACACTGAAGCTTTCTTT.

The chain combines TRBV19 with TRBJ2-3; D is ambiguous. Germline-derived CDR1 and CDR2 are LNHDA and SQIVND (reference sequence). With 3 bases removed from V and 4 bases from J, the gap between germline ends came to 11 bases. The CDR3 spans 14 residues. The CDR3 here is CASSIGSGADTQYF. For the CDR3, the DNA is TGTGCCAGTAGTATCGGCAGTGGTGCAGATACGCAGTATTTT.

The chain recombines TRBV9 with TRBJ2-7; D perhaps matches TRBD1 (5 bases). The CDR3 totals 15 residues. Trimming removed 0 bases at V and 2 bases at J, with 12 bases between. The germline gives CDR1 SGDLS, CDR2 YYNGEE. The CDR3 nucleotides are TGTGCCAGCAGCGTAGAAGGCCAGGGCACCTACGAGCAGTACTTC. Encoded protein: CASSVEGQGTYEQYF.

V is TRBV6-5 and J is TRBJ1-5, with TRBD1 matching over 8 bases. With 6 bases clipped from V and 6 bases from J, the junction kept 10 bases outside the gene matches. The CDR3 is 15 amino acids. CDR1 is MNHEY, CDR2 SVGAGI, per germline. The CDR3 is CASSQGAASRQPQHF. CDR3 sequence (DNA): TGTGCCAGCAGCCAGGGGGCGGCCTCACGTCAGCCCCAGCATTTT.

The CDR3: CASSLVLGTSGNTIYF. Here the CDR3 DNA reads TGTGCCAGCAGCTTGGTGCTTGGCACCTCTGGAAACACCATATATTTT. The rearrangement links TRBV5-6 to TRBJ1-3; D unclear. Trimming removed 0 bases from V and 0 bases from J, with 10 bases in between. The CDR3 contains 16 residues. The germline V gene has CDR1 SGHDT and CDR2 YYEEEE.

The chain is built from TRBV9 and TRBJ2-1; TRBD2 is a possible D gene (7 bases). The CDR3 totals 15 residues. V dropped 3 bases and J dropped 6 bases, with 16 bases sitting between them. Germline loops: CDR1 SGDLS, CDR2 YYNGEE. The CDR3 is CASSAGGGVGNEQFF. The CDR3 DNA reads as TGTGCCAGCAGCGCCGGAGGGGGGGTTGGCAATGAGCAGTTCTTC.

The sample holds a few counts of this clone. The chain couples TRBV12-5 to TRBJ2-2; D gene unclear. Germline lookup yields CDR1 LGHNT and CDR2 FRNRAP. The V end was cut by 0 bases, the J end by 6 bases, with 8 bases between. The CDR3 is 14 amino acids. CDR3 residues: CASGLVPVPGELFF. CDR3 coding DNA: TGTGCTAGTGGTTTGGTACCCGTCCCCGGGGAGCTGTTTTTT.

This chain connects TRBV5-1 to TRBJ2-7; D is unresolved. The V end was cut by 0 bases, the J end by 5 bases, with 12 bases between. CDR1 and CDR2 from the germline V gene are SGHRS and YFSETQ. The CDR3 totals 14 residues. The CDR3, as DNA: TGCGCCAGCAGCTTGGCAGGCCGGCGGCACGAGCAGTACTTC. This translates into CASSLAGRRHEQYF.

The CDR3 loop is CASKPQREGWDEQFF. The CDR3 nucleotides are TGTGCCAGCAAACCCCAGCGGGAGGGCTGGGATGAGCAGTTCTTC. V gene TRBV6-5 combines with J gene TRBJ2-1; 10 bases are a match to TRBD2. CDR3 length: 15 amino acids. The J segment lost 8 bases and the V segment lost 7 bases, leaving 11 bases of the junction unmatched. CDR1 and CDR2 (germline): MNHEY, SVGAGI.

The rearrangement joins TRBV7-2 to TRBJ2-1; a weak D match, TRBD2 (6 bases). Germline values: CDR1 SGHTA, CDR2 FQGNSA. The CDR3 spans 16 residues. The V end was cut by 3 bases, the J end by 3 bases, with 15 bases between. The CDR3 sequence: CASSLGGGSVYNEQFF. Here the CDR3 DNA reads TGTGCCAGCAGCTTGGGGGGTGGTAGCGTCTACAATGAGCAGTTCTTC.

This sequence joins TRBV19 and TRBJ1-3, with D hard to call. Between the trimmed V and J ends, which lost 0 bases and 0 bases, there was a span of 6 bases. CDR3 length: 15 amino acids. The V gene's germline CDR1 is LNHDA and CDR2 SQIVND (reference sequence). This chain's CDR3 is CASSIESSSGNTIYF. CDR3 sequence (DNA): TGTGCCAGTAGTATAGAGTCCAGCTCTGGAAACACCATATATTTT.

This clone has only a few counts. The chain links TRBV5-5 to TRBJ1-2; D uncertain. V was cut by 0 bases and J by 2 bases, with 8 bases left in between. Germline V lookup: CDR1 SGHKS, CDR2 YYEKEE (reference sequence). This CDR3 is built from 14 residues. DNA for the CDR3: TGTGCCAGCAGCTTGGTTCCAGGCAACTATGGCTACACCTTC. Translating gives CASSLVPGNYGYTF.

This clone was observed a handful of times. The chain joins TRBV15 to TRBJ1-5; no reliable D call. With 1 base removed from V and 5 bases from J, the gap between germline ends came to 9 bases. The CDR3 loop spans 14 amino acids. Looked up from germline, CDR1 is LNHNV and CDR2 is YYDKDF (reference sequence). CDR3 bases: TGTGCCACCAGCAGAGTTGCAGGAGATCAGCCCCAGCATTTT. It translates to CATSRVAGDQPQHF.

V is TRBV28 and J is TRBJ1-2; D is possibly TRBD1 (5 bases). CDR1 is MDHEN and CDR2 is SYDVKM in the germline V gene. CDR3 length: 13 amino acids. V lost 6 bases and J 3 bases, leaving 11 bases between the germline ends. CDR3 amino acids: CASSSGQDYGYTF. The CDR3 DNA is TGTGCCAGCAGCTCAGGGCAGGACTATGGCTACACCTTC.

The V call is TRBV7-6, the J call TRBJ2-3, with 10 bases that match TRBD2. Germline CDR1 SGHVS, CDR2 FNYEAQ. Unmatched junction bases numbered 7, after V lost 6 bases and J lost 1 base. The CDR3 runs 16 residues. As DNA, the CDR3 is TGTGCCAGCAGTCCTACTAGCGGGGCGGGCACAGATACGCAGTATTTT. It yields the protein CASSPTSGAGTDTQYF.

V is TRBV5-8 and J is TRBJ1-4; D remains ambiguous. V lost 0 bases and J 7 bases, leaving 4 bases between the germline ends. Per the germline V gene, CDR1 is SGHTS and CDR2 is YDEGEE. The CDR3 extends over 12 amino acids. The CDR3 sequence: CASSLDGEKLFF. Here the CDR3 DNA reads TGTGCCAGCAGCTTGGACGGTGAAAAACTGTTTTTT. Using reference TRBV5-8 and TRBJ1-4 for the parts outside the CDR3, the full variable domain is EAGVTQSPTHLIKTRGQQATLRCSPISGHTSVYWYQQALGLGLQFLLWYDEGEERNRGNFPPRFSGRQFPNYSSELNVNALELEDSALYLCASSLDGEKLFFGSGTQLSVL.

This clone was counted between two and nine times. The chain joins TRBV19 to TRBJ2-5; 8 bases align to TRBD1. V gave up 4 bases and J gave up 7 bases; unmatched junction bases: 2. CDR1 is LNHDA, CDR2 SQIVND, per germline (reference sequence). The CDR3 runs 12 residues. Written as DNA, the CDR3 is TGTGCCAGTAGTAGACAGGGGCGGACCCAGTACTTC. Its protein is CASSRQGRTQYF.

The gene calls are TRBV18 and TRBJ1-5, with D tentatively TRBD1 (5 bases). This CDR3 region has 13 residues. Germline CDR1 and CDR2: KGHSH and LQKENI. The V and J ends lost 3 bases and 6 bases respectively, with 9 bases between them. In nucleotides, the CDR3 is TGTGCCAGCTCACCTTACGGGGGTCAGCCCCAGCATTTT. Residues: CASSPYGGQPQHF.

This chain uses TRBV6-1 with TRBJ2-7; maybe TRBD2 (6 bases). The CDR3 has 14 residues. The V end lost 6 bases, the J end lost 0 bases, and 12 bases lay between the germline ends. CDR1 is MNHNS, CDR2 SASEGT, per germline. Here the CDR3 reads CASSRGDSSYEQYF. The CDR3, as DNA: TGTGCCAGCAGCCGAGGGGACTCCTCCTACGAGCAGTACTTC.

The chain joins TRBV29-1 to TRBJ2-7, with D tentatively TRBD2 (6 bases). The CDR3 contains 13 residues. Trimming removed 4 bases at V and 5 bases at J, with 15 bases between. Germline assignment: CDR1 SQVTM and CDR2 ANQGSEA. The CDR3 region has the DNA TGCAGCGTTGTAAGGGACTCCCTGGACGAGCAGTACTTC. Translating it yields CSVVRDSLDEQYF.